Listed here are 17 T cell receptor beta chains from one sample, sequenced in a study of T-cell reconstitution after alpha-beta-depleted transplantation in children. Using unique molecular identifiers, the investigators prepared the TCRbeta library. TCRdb reanalysed the PCR reads using MiXCR and keeps one entry per CDR3 protein. Of roughly 500,000 distinct CDR3 sequences in the sample, less than 35% are singletons; the top ten hold about 2.3%. The sequences come from PBMCs from the stem cell graft donor, collected from the stem cell graft. Source of these receptors: a human donor who donated a stem cell graft to a child with aplastic anemia.

The chain employs TRBV29-1 and TRBJ2-5; D remains unclear. This CDR3 comprises 12 residues. V gave up 5 bases and J gave up 1 base, with 8 bases separating them. Germline loops: CDR1 SQVTM, CDR2 ANQGSEA. The CDR3 loop is CSVLRTQETQYF. CDR3 bases: TGCAGCGTTTTACGTACCCAAGAGACCCAGTACTTC.

The table lists this clonotype with a few counts. The chain employs TRBV6-1 and TRBJ1-6, with TRBD1 matching 9 bases. The CDR3 length is 16 residues. The germline CDR1 and CDR2 sequences are MNHNS and SASEGT. V lost 5 bases and J lost 8; bases outside the gene matches: 10. In DNA form, the CDR3 reads TGTGCCAGCAGTCTAAAGACAGGGGGATGGGATTCACCCCTCCACTTT. Protein product: CASSLKTGGWDSPLHF.

V is TRBV20-1 and J is TRBJ2-7, with unresolved D. Germline values: CDR1 DFQATT, CDR2 SNEGSKA (reference sequence). The CDR3 extends over 11 amino acids. The germline V and J ends were trimmed by 3 bases and 6 bases, with 9 bases remaining between them. The CDR3 protein is CSARIGLEQYF. For the CDR3, the DNA is TGCAGTGCTAGGATCGGCCTCGAGCAGTACTTC.

The genes are TRBV7-9 and TRBJ1-5; D gene unclear. There are 13 residues in the CDR3. CDR1 and CDR2 from the germline V gene are SEHNR and FQNEAQ (reference sequence). Trimming stripped 3 bases from V and 7 bases from J, with 10 bases between. For the CDR3, the DNA is TGTGCCAGCAGCTTTCCGGGGTTGCAGCCCCAGCATTTT. This translates into CASSFPGLQPQHF.

This clonotype occurred a few times. This sequence joins TRBV12-3 or TRBV12-4 and TRBJ2-1; D may be TRBD1 or TRBD2 (10 bases each). This CDR3 has 15 amino acids. V was pared by 2 bases and J by 15 bases, with 23 bases between. The CDR3 coding sequence is TGTGCCAGCAGTTTAAGACAGGGGGCTAGCGGGAGTTTGTTCTTC. Amino acids: CASSLRQGASGSLFF.

The V gene is TRBV20-1, the J gene TRBJ2-1; TRBD2 is a possible D gene (6 bases). Germline lookup yields CDR1 DFQATT and CDR2 SNEGSKA (reference sequence). The length of the CDR3 is 15 residues. V was clipped by 6 bases and J by 5 bases, with 20 bases between them. The CDR3 DNA is TGCAGTGCCAAGGGACTCCGGATGGGGCACAATGAGCAGTTCTTC. This gives the protein CSAKGLRMGHNEQFF.

The rearrangement joins TRBV5-5 to TRBJ1-3; D uncertain. This CDR3 contains 15 residues. V gave up 1 base and J gave up 3 bases, with 11 bases separating them. The germline V gene has CDR1 SGHKS and CDR2 YYEKEE (reference sequence). In DNA, the CDR3 is TGTGCCAGCAGCTTGCAGACGACGGATGGAAACACCATATATTTT. Protein product: CASSLQTTDGNTIYF. Using reference TRBV5-5 and TRBJ1-3 for the parts outside the CDR3, the full variable domain is DAGVTQSPTHLIKTRGQQVTLRCSPISGHKSVSWYQQVLGQGPQFIFQYYEKEERGRGNFPDRFSARQFPNYSSELNVNALLLGDSALYLCASSLQTTDGNTIYFGEGSWLTVV.

The sample holds a few counts of this clonotype. The chain joins TRBV6-2 or TRBV6-3 to TRBJ2-1; TRBD1 aligns across 7 bases. V lost 5 bases and J lost 8; bases outside the gene matches: 3. Germline CDR1 reads MNHEY; CDR2 reads SVGEGT. The CDR3 is 12 amino acids. The CDR3 loop reads CASSEGAHEQFF. The DNA of the CDR3 is TGTGCCAGCAGTGAGGGGGCTCATGAGCAGTTCTTC.

This clonotype has just a few counts. The CDR3 sequence is CASSLPGTTYEQYF. CDR3 sequence (DNA): TGCGCCAGCAGCTTACCTGGGACAACCTACGAGCAGTACTTC. The V and J genes are TRBV5-1 and TRBJ2-7; a weak D match, TRBD1 (6 bases). The CDR3 has 14 amino acids. V lost 2 bases to trimming and J lost 2 bases, with 11 bases between them. Germline V lookup: CDR1 SGHRS, CDR2 YFSETQ.

This clonotype was counted at least ten times. The gene calls are TRBV7-2 and TRBJ2-2; D remains unclear. This CDR3 is 14 amino acids long. V lost 3 bases and J 0 bases, leaving 5 bases between the germline ends. Germline CDR1 SGHTA, CDR2 FQGNSA. In nucleotides, the CDR3 is TGTGCCAGCAGCTTCCAAGCGAACACCGGGGAGCTGTTTTTT. Residues: CASSFQANTGELFF.

CDR3: CASSHGLAEYEQYV. CDR3 in DNA: TGTGCCAGCAGCCACGGACTAGCGGAGTACGAGCAGTACGTC. The J gene is TRBJ2-7, the V gene TRBV3-1; 10 bases line up with TRBD2. The CDR3 is made up of 14 amino acids. Germline V gene sequence: CDR1 LGHDT, CDR2 YNNKEL (reference sequence). The trim removed 3 bases at V and 4 bases at J, leaving 3 bases unmatched.

This clonotype was counted only a few times. The chain carries TRBV5-1 and TRBJ2-3, with 10 bases fitting TRBD2. The germline V gene encodes CDR1 SGHRS and CDR2 YFSETQ. V was pared by 3 bases and J by 0 bases, with 7 bases of the junction left unmatched. This CDR3 contains 17 residues. The CDR3 DNA follows: TGCGCCAGCAGCTCGCTGGGACTAGCGCCAAGCACAGATACGCAGTATTTT. Its translation is CASSSLGLAPSTDTQYF.

This clonotype showed up just a few times. The V call is TRBV7-6, the J call TRBJ2-1; D unclear. Germline CDR1 is SGHVS and CDR2 is FNYEAQ. Trimming cost V 1 base and J 0 bases, with 10 bases left between them. The CDR3 covers 16 residues. The DNA for the CDR3 is TGTGCCAGCAGCTTAGAAAGGATTAGCTCCTACAATGAGCAGTTCTTC. As protein: CASSLERISSYNEQFF.

The chain employs TRBV5-4 and TRBJ2-2; 10 bases fit TRBD2. Trimming took 0 bases from V and 3 from J; bases not matched to a gene: 8. Germline assignment: CDR1 SGHNT and CDR2 YYREEE (reference sequence). CDR3 size: 18 residues. CDR3 loop: CASSLEGVLAGDTGELFF. CDR3 coding DNA: TGTGCCAGCAGCTTGGAAGGGGTTCTAGCGGGAGACACCGGGGAGCTGTTTTTT.

This clonotype was observed a few times. The rearrangement joins TRBV5-5 to TRBJ2-1, with TRBD2 identical over 8 bases. This CDR3 spans 17 amino acids. Germline V CDR1 and CDR2: SGHKS, YYEKEE (reference sequence). The ends lost 0 bases at V and 0 bases at J; junction bases unmatched: 5. CDR3 region: CASSLGGGRSSYNEQFF. The DNA of the CDR3 is TGTGCCAGCAGCTTGGGAGGCGGGAGGAGCTCCTACAATGAGCAGTTCTTC. Based on the CDR3 plus reference TRBV5-5 and TRBJ2-1, the full variable domain is DAGVTQSPTHLIKTRGQQVTLRCSPISGHKSVSWYQQVLGQGPQFIFQYYEKEERGRGNFPDRFSARQFPNYSSELNVNALLLGDSALYLCASSLGGGRSSYNEQFFGPGTRLTVL.

This sequence joins TRBV6-1 and TRBJ1-1; 9 bases are shared with TRBD1. V shed 6 bases, J shed 3 bases, and the junction held 14 bases outside the gene matches. The CDR3 contains 17 residues. Per the germline V gene, CDR1 is MNHNS and CDR2 is SASEGT. CDR3 in amino acids: CASSPGLGTGGYTEAFF. DNA for the CDR3: TGTGCCAGCAGCCCCGGCCTGGGAACAGGGGGCTACACTGAAGCTTTCTTT.

The gene calls are TRBV19 and TRBJ2-7; tentatively, D is TRBD1 (6 bases). V was pared by 6 bases and J by 3 bases, with 15 bases between. The V gene's germline CDR1 is LNHDA and CDR2 SQIVND (reference sequence). The CDR3 has 14 amino acids. The CDR3, as DNA: TGTGCCAGTAGGACAGCAGGGACAAGCTACGAGCAGTACTTC. Its protein product is CASRTAGTSYEQYF.